This record concerns one T cell receptor (beta chain) sequence. The antigen remains unidentified. This sample was included in a study of breast tumors, draining lymph nodes, adjacent tissues. Axillary draining lymph nodes of breast cancer patients supplied the node samples. Findings of the study overall: The lymph node origin of tumor T cells was framed as consistent with a hypothesis, not demonstrated. Tumor TCR diversity was below lymph nodes but above nontumor tissue. Compared with basal-like, luminal-like tumors shared significantly more repertoire with nontumor tissue.

The CDR3 has 12 residues. Germline CDR1 WSHSY, CDR2 SAAADI. V lost 2 bases and J lost 7; bases outside the gene matches: 1. TCRdb ran MiXCR on the multiplex PCR reads and lists one entry per CDR3 protein. The profile shows over 150,000 distinct CDR3 sequences, roughly 31% of them singletons. The sequence derives from a female donor with breast cancer. Some clones in this sample may be carry-over from other donors' samples. Input material: axillary lymph node tissue. The chain couples TRBV10-2 to TRBJ1-2, with 7 bases identical to TRBD1. This CDR3 is CASSETGAGYTF. The CDR3 nucleotides read TGCGCCAGCAGTGAGACAGGGGCTGGCTACACCTTC.